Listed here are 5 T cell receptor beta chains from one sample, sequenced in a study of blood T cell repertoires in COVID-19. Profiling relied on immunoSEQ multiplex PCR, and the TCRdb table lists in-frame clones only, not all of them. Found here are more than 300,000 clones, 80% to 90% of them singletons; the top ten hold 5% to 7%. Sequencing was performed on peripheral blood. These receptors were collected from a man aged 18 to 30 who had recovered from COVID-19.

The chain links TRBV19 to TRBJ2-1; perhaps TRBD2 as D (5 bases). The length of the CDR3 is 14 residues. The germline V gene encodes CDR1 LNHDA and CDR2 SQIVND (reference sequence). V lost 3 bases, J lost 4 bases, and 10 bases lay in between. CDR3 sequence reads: CASSIASPYNEQFF. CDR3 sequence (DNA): TGTGCCAGTAGTATCGCTAGCCCATACAATGAGCAGTTCTTC.

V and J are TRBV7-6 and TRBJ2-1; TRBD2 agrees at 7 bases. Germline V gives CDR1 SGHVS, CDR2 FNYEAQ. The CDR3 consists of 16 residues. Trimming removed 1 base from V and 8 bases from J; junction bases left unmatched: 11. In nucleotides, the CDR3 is TGTGCCAGCAGCTTAGAGGTGTGGACTAGTGGGCATGAGCAGTTCTTC. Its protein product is CASSLEVWTSGHEQFF.

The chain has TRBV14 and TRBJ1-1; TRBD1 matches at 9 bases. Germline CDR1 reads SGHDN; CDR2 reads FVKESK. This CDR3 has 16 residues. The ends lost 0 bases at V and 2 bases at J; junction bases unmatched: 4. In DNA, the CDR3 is TGTGCCAGCAGCCAAGATCCGGGACAGGGAAACACTGAAGCTTTCTTT. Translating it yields CASSQDPGQGNTEAFF.

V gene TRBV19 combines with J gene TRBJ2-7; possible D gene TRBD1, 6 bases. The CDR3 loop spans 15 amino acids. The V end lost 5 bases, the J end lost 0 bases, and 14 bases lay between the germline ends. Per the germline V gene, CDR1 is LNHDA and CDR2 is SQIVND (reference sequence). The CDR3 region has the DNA TGTGCCAGTAGTCTCCACGGACAGACCTCCTACGAGCAGTACTTC. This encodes CASSLHGQTSYEQYF.

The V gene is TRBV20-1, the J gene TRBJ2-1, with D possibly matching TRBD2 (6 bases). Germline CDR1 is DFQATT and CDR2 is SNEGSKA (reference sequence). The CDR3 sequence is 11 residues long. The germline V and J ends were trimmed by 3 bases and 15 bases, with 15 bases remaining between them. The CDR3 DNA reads TGCAGTGCTAGTGAGGCGGGACCTAGGTTCTTC. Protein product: CSASEAGPRFF.